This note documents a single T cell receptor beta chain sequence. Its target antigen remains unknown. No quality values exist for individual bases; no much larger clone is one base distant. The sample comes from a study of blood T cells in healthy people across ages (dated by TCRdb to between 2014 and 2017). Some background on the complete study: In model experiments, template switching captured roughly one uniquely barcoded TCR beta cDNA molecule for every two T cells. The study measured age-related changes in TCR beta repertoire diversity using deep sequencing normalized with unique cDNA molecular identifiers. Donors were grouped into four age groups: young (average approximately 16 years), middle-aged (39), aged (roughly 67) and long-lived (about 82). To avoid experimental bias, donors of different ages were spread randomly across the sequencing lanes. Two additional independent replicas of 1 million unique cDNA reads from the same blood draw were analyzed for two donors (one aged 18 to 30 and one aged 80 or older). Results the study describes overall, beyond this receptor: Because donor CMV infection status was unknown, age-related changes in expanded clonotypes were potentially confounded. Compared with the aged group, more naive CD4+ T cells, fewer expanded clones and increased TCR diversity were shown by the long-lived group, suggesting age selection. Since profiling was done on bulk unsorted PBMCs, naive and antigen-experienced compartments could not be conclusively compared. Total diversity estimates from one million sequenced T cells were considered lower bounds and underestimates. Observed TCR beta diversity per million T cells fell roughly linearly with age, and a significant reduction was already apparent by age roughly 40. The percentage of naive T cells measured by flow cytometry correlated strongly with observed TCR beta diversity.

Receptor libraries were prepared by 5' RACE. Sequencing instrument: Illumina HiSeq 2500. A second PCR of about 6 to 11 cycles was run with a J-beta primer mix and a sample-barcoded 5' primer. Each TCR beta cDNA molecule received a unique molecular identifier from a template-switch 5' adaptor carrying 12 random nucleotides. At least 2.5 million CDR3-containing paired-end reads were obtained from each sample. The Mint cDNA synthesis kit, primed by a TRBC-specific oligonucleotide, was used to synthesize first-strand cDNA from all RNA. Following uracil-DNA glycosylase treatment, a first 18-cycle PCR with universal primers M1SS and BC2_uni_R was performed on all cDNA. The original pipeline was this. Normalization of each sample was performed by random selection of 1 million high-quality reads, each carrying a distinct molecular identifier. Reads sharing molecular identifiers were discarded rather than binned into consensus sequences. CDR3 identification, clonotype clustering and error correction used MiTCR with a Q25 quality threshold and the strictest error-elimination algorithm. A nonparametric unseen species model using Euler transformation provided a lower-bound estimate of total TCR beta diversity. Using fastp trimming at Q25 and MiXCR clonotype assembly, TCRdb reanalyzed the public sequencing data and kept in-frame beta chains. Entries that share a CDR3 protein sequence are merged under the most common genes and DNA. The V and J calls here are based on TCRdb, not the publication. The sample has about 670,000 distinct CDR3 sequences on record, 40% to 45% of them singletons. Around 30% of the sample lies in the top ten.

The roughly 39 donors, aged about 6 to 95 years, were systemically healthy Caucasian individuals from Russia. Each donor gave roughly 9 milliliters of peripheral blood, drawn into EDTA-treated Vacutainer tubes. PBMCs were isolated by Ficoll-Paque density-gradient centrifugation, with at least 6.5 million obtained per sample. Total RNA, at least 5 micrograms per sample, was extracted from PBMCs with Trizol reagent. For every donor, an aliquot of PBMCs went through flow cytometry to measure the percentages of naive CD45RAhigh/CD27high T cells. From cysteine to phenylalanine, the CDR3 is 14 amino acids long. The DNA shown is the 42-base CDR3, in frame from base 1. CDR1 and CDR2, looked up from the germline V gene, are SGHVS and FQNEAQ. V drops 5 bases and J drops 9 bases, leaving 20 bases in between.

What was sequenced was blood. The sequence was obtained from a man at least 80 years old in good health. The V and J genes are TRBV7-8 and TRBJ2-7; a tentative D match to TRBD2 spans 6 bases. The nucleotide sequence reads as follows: TGTGCCAGCAGCCCCTCCGTGACTAGTTTCGCGCAGTACTTC. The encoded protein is CASSPSVTSFAQYF. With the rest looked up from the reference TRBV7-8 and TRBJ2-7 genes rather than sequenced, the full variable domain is GAGVSQSPRYKVAKRGQDVALRCDPISGHVSLFWYQQALGQGPEFLTYFQNEAQLDKSGLPSDRFFAERPEGSVSTLKIQRTQQEDSAVYLCASSPSVTSFAQYFGPGTRLTVT.